The table lists the clone carrying this T cell receptor beta chain with a count of one. Its target is unknown. The sample belongs to a study of cytomegalovirus exposure and HLA in healthy donors. PCR involved 60 Vbeta and 13 Jbeta primers. Sequencing used immunoSEQ multiplex PCR; TCRdb keeps in-frame clones, though not all of them. This sample has around 200,000 clones, with roughly three quarters found just once. This CDR3 region has 15 residues. The germline gives CDR1 WNHNN, CDR2 SYGVQD (reference sequence). Trimming shortened V by 0 bases and J by 4 bases, and 9 bases separated the two germline ends. Overall study findings and caveats: Immune exposure data for these donors was limited to CMV serostatus. V- and J-gene trimming of TCR beta was linked (in a later analysis) to a missense DCLRE1C variant.

The chain employs TRBV10-1 and TRBJ2-2; the D gene is possibly TRBD1 (5 bases). The clonotype comes from a woman between 45 and 60 years old in good health and CMV-seronegative. The specimen sequenced was PBMCs. The CDR3 DNA is TGCGCCAGCAGTGAGTCGATGCAGGGCACCGGGGAGCTGTTTTTT. Protein: CASSESMQGTGELFF.